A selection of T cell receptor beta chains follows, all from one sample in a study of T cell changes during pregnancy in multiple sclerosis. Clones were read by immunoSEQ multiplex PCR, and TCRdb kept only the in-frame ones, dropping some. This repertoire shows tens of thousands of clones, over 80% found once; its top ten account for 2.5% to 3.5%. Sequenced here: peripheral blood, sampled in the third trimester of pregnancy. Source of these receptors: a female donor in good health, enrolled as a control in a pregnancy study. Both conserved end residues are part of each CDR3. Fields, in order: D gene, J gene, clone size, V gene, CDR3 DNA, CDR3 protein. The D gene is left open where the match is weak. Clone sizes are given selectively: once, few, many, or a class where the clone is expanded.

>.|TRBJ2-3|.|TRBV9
TGTGCCAGCAGCTCGGGGGGCCTTATGGGCACAGATACGCAGTATTTT
CASSSGGLMGTDTQYF
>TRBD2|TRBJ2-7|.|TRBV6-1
TGTGCCAGCAGTGTAGAGACTAGCGGCTCCTACGAGCAGTACTTC
CASSVETSGSYEQYF
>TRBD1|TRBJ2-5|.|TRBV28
TGTGCCAGCGGATCCGGGACAGGGGGCGCGTGGGAGACCCAGTACTTC
CASGSGTGGAWETQYF
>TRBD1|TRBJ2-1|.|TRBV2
TGTGCCAGCAGTATGGGACAGCTCAATGAGCAGTTCTTC
CASSMGQLNEQFF
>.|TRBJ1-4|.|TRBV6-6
TGTGCCAGCAGTCGCCGGGATGCGAATGAAAAACTGTTTTTT
CASSRRDANEKLFF
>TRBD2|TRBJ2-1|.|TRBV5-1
TGCGCCAGCAGCTTGGTAGCGGGGCAATACAATGAGCAGTTCTTC
CASSLVAGQYNEQFF
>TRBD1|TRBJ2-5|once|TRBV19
TGTGCCAGTAGTACTATAGACAGGGGAGATGAGACCCAGTACTTC
CASSTIDRGDETQYF
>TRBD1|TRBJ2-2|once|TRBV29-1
TGCAGCGGGGCAGGGGGCGCGGGCACCGGGGAGCTGTTTTTT
CSGAGGAGTGELFF
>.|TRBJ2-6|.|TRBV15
TGTGCCTCCCGCGGCTCTGGGGCCAACGTCCTGACTTTC
CASRGSGANVLTF
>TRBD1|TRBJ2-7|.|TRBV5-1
TGCGCCAGCAGCGCCCCGGGACAGGGGGCCTACGAGCAGTACTTC
CASSAPGQGAYEQYF
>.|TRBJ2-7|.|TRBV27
TGTGCCAGCAGTTTATCGTGGGACAAGCCTTCCTACGAGCAGTACTTC
CASSLSWDKPSYEQYF
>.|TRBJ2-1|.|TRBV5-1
TGCGCCAGCAGCTTTAGCAGGGCTAACAATGAGCAGTTCTTC
CASSFSRANNEQFF
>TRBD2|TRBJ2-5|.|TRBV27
TGTGCCAGCAGTCCTCCGGGACTAGCGGAAGAGACCCAGTACTTC
CASSPPGLAEETQYF
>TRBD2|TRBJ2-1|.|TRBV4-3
TGCGCCAGCAGCCAAGAATGGGTAGCGGGAGGGCTTAATGAGCAGTTCTTC
CASSQEWVAGGLNEQFF
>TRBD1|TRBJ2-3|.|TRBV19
TGTGCCAGTAGTCACCGGGACAGGGGTTCTTTGGATACGCAGTATTTT
CASSHRDRGSLDTQYF
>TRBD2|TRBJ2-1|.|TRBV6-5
TGTGCCAGCAGTTATTCTAGCGGGCCCTACAATGAGCAGTTCTTC
CASSYSSGPYNEQFF
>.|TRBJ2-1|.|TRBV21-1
TGTGCCAGCAGCACTAACACTGTACCTAGCTCCTACAATGAGCAGTTCTTC
CASSTNTVPSSYNEQFF
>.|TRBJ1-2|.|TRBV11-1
TGTGCCAGCAGCCTTAGGGGGAGTAGATCCTATGGCTACACCTTC
CASSLRGSRSYGYTF
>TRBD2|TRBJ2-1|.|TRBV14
TGTGCCAGCAGCCGAGAGCGGGGAATTTACAATGAGCAGTTCTTC
CASSRERGIYNEQFF
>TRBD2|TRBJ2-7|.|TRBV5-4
TGTGCCAGCAGCTTGGGGTCTAGCGGTTCCTACGAGCAGTACTTC
CASSLGSSGSYEQYF
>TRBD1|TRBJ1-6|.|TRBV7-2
TGTGCCAGCAGTGGGGGGACAGCGGACCCCCTCCACTTT
CASSGGTADPLHF
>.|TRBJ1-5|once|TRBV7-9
TGTGCCAGCAGCCGCGGCAGCAATCAGCCCCAGCATTTT
CASSRGSNQPQHF
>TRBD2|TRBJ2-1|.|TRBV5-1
TGCGCCAGCAGCGCTAGCGGGGGGGCAGGCTACAATGAGCAGTTCTTC
CASSASGGAGYNEQFF
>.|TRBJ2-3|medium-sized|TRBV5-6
TGTGCCAGCAGCGTTGGCTGGGCCCAAGGCAGAGATACGCAGTATTTT
CASSVGWAQGRDTQYF
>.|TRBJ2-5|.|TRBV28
TGTGCCAGCAGTTTTGGGGGCGGGCAAGAGACCCAGTACTTC
CASSFGGGQETQYF
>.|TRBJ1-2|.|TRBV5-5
TGTGCCAGCAGCTCAAGACCCGGTGACAAACATGATGGCTACACCTTC
CASSSRPGDKHDGYTF
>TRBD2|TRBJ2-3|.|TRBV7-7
TGTGCTAGCAGCTTAGGGGCTAGCGGCACTTTGGATACGCAGTATTTT
CASSLGASGTLDTQYF
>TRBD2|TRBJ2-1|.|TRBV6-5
TGTGCCAGCAGGTCTAGCGGGGGGGCTCTCAATGAGCAGTTCTTC
CASRSSGGALNEQFF
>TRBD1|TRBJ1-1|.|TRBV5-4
TGTGCCAGCAGCCACAGGGGGACTGAAGCTTTCTTT
CASSHRGTEAFF
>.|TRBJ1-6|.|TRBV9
TGTGCCAGCAGCGTAGAGGGGACTGTTATTTCACCCCTCCACTTT
CASSVEGTVISPLHF
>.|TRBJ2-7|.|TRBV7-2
TGTGCCAGCAGCCGGACAAGCCTTTACGAGCAGTACTTC
CASSRTSLYEQYF